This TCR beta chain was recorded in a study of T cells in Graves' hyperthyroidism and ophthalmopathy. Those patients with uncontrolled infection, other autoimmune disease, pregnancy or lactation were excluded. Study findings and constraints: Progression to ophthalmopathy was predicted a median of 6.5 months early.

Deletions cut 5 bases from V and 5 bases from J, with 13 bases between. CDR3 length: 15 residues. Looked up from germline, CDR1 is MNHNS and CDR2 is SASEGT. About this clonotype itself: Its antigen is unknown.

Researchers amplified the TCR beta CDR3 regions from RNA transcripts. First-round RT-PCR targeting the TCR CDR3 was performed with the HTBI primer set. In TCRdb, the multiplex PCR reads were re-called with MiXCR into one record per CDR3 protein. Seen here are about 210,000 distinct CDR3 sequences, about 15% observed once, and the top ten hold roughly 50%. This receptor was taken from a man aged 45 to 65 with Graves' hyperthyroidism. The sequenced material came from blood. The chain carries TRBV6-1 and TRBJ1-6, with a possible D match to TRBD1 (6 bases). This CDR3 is CASSFDRFNNSPLHF. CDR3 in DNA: TGTGCCAGCAGTTTCGACAGGTTCAATAATTCACCCCTCCACTTT.